A selection of T cell receptor beta chains follows, all from one sample in a study of technical replicates of blood from several donors. TCRdb's copy holds only in-frame clones and misses some; the assay was immunoSEQ multiplex PCR. The table shows about 75,000 clones, with roughly 91% occurring only once. The specimen sequenced was T cells isolated from PBMCs. The receptors were gathered from a human donor in good health. Some clones in this sample may be carry-over from other donors' samples. CDR3s include the opening cysteine and the closing phenylalanine or tryptophan. A D gene is named only where the DNA matches it firmly. A row's size may be missing; if present it is once, few, many or a size class.

abundance	v_gene	d_gene	j_gene	CDR3aa	CDR3nt
.	TRBV4-1	.	TRBJ2-7	CASSRIPPDRPAYEQYF	TGCGCCAGCAGCCGGATTCCTCCCGACAGGCCTGCCTACGAGCAGTACTTC
.	TRBV7-9	.	TRBJ2-1	CALPGGDEQFF	TGTGCCTTACCTGGGGGCGATGAGCAGTTCTTC
.	TRBV19	TRBD1	TRBJ1-5	CASSFNRGPSRNQPQHF	TGTGCCAGTAGTTTCAACAGGGGCCCGTCTAGGAATCAGCCCCAGCATTTT
.	TRBV7-6	.	TRBJ2-7	CASSPNSGGPEDEQYF	TGTGCCAGCAGCCCAAACTCTGGAGGGCCTGAAGACGAGCAGTACTTC
few	TRBV12-5	TRBD2	TRBJ2-1	CASALIAGGSSRNEQFF	TGTGCTAGTGCTTTGATAGCGGGGGGGTCAAGCAGGAATGAGCAGTTCTTC
.	TRBV9	TRBD1	TRBJ1-2	CASSVATTGNGYTF	TGTGCCAGCAGCGTCGCGACGACAGGGAATGGCTACACCTTC
.	TRBV7-9	TRBD2	TRBJ2-7	CASSLASGTPYEQYF	TGTGCCAGCAGCTTAGCTAGCGGGACCCCCTACGAGCAGTACTTC
.	TRBV25-1	.	TRBJ2-1	CASSRGFEQFF	TGTGCCAGCAGTCGGGGGTTCGAGCAGTTCTTC
.	TRBV7-8	.	TRBJ2-6	CASSIYFSGANVLTF	TGTGCCAGCAGCATTTACTTCTCTGGGGCCAACGTCCTGACTTTC
.	TRBV30	TRBD2	TRBJ2-7	CAWDGRGGGNEQYF	TGTGCCTGGGACGGACGGGGGGGCGGGAACGAGCAGTACTTC
.	TRBV4-1	TRBD1	TRBJ1-5	CASSLHRGIVNQPQHF	TGCGCCAGCAGCCTTCACAGGGGGATAGTCAATCAGCCCCAGCATTTT
.	TRBV18	TRBD1	TRBJ1-1	CASSPIGTGNTEAFF	TGTGCCAGCTCACCGATTGGGACAGGGAACACTGAAGCTTTCTTT
.	TRBV28	TRBD1	TRBJ2-1	CASSLLIVRQGANLYNEQFF	TGTGCCAGCAGTTTATTAATAGTGCGGCAGGGGGCAAATCTCTACAATGAGCAGTTCTTC
.	TRBV10-3	TRBD1	TRBJ2-7	CAISESVGQGSYEQYF	TGTGCCATCAGTGAGTCAGTGGGACAGGGCTCCTACGAGCAGTACTTC
.	TRBV27	TRBD2	TRBJ2-1	CASSLGRGGLNEQFF	TGTGCCAGCAGTTTAGGTCGGGGGGGCCTTAATGAGCAGTTCTTC
.	TRBV30	.	TRBJ2-7	CAWSDSLYEQYF	TGTGCCTGGTCGGACAGTCTCTACGAGCAGTACTTC
.	TRBV19	TRBD2	TRBJ2-7	CASSIAGGVNEQYF	TGTGCCAGTAGTATCGCGGGAGGGGTTAATGAGCAGTACTTC
.	TRBV27	.	TRBJ1-2	CASSLRGYSYGYTF	TGTGCCAGCAGTTTAAGGGGCTACTCCTATGGCTACACCTTC
.	TRBV6-6	TRBD2	TRBJ2-1	CASSKILGTNPNEQFF	TGTGCCAGCAGTAAAATCCTCGGGACTAATCCCAATGAGCAGTTCTTC
.	TRBV30	.	TRBJ2-2	CAWSEEHAGELFF	TGTGCCTGGAGTGAGGAGCATGCCGGGGAGCTGTTTTTT
.	TRBV5-1	TRBD1	TRBJ2-1	CASSLTGQGYNEQFF	TGCGCCAGCAGCTTAACGGGACAGGGTTATAATGAGCAGTTCTTC
.	TRBV7-8	.	TRBJ2-7	CASSSYSTEQYF	TGTGCCAGCAGCTCCTATTCTACCGAGCAGTACTTC
.	TRBV27	.	TRBJ1-4	CASSPGWGVEEKLFF	TGTGCCAGCAGTCCGGGTTGGGGAGTCGAAGAAAAACTGTTTTTT
.	TRBV13	TRBD2	TRBJ2-1	CASSLGGLAGDYNEQFF	TGTGCCAGCAGCTTAGGGGGTCTGGCGGGGGATTACAATGAGCAGTTCTTC
.	TRBV27	.	TRBJ1-5	CASSPYLGTNQPQHF	TGTGCCAGCAGTCCCTATCTGGGCACCAATCAGCCCCAGCATTTT
.	TRBV6-1	TRBD1	TRBJ2-7	CASSELGTGNNEQYF	TGTGCCAGCAGTGAATTAGGGACAGGCAACAACGAGCAGTACTTC
.	TRBV7-2	.	TRBJ1-5	CASSRPQVGWNQPQHF	TGTGCCAGCAGCCGACCCCAGGTAGGATGGAATCAGCCCCAGCATTTT
.	TRBV7-8	.	TRBJ1-5	CASSPSIEGNQPQHF	TGTGCCAGCAGCCCGTCTATAGAAGGCAATCAGCCCCAGCATTTT
.	TRBV5-1	TRBD2	TRBJ2-1	CASSLSAGPGGEQFF	TGCGCCAGCAGCTTGTCGGCAGGGCCGGGGGGTGAGCAGTTCTTC
.	TRBV19	.	TRBJ1-1	CASSIAGGMNTEAFF	TGTGCCAGTAGTATAGCGGGGGGAATGAACACTGAAGCTTTCTTT
once	TRBV11-3	.	TRBJ2-5	CASSRSGETQYF	TGTGCCAGCAGCCGATCCGGGGAGACCCAGTACTTC
.	TRBV7-9	.	TRBJ1-2	CASSYQSEGYGYTF	TGTGCCAGCAGCTACCAATCGGAGGGATATGGCTACACCTTC
.	TRBV11-1	.	TRBJ1-2	CASSLGRGEEGYTF	TGTGCCAGCAGCTTAGGACGCGGGGAAGAGGGCTACACCTTC
.	TRBV25-1	.	TRBJ1-2	CASSAPTGIYGYTF	TGTGCCAGCAGTGCACCGACAGGCATATATGGCTACACCTTC
.	TRBV18	TRBD1	TRBJ1-6	CASSPDRERNSPLHF	TGTGCCAGCTCACCCGACAGGGAGAGGAATTCACCCCTCCACTTT
.	TRBV5-4	.	TRBJ1-1	CASSLDRNTEAFF	TGTGCCAGCAGCTTGGACAGGAACACTGAAGCTTTCTTT
.	TRBV4-3	.	TRBJ2-7	CASSQDFGSYEQYF	TGCGCCAGCAGCCAAGATTTCGGCTCCTACGAGCAGTACTTC
.	TRBV5-1	.	TRBJ2-3	CASSLRGQVSTDTQYF	TGCGCCAGCAGCTTGAGAGGACAAGTAAGCACAGATACGCAGTATTTT
.	TRBV6-6	TRBD1	TRBJ1-1	CASFRGRGADTEAFF	TGTGCCAGCTTTCGGGGCAGGGGGGCTGACACTGAAGCTTTCTTT
.	TRBV18	.	TRBJ2-7	CASSPGYEQYF	TGTGCCAGCTCACCCGGGTACGAGCAGTACTTC
.	TRBV13	TRBD1	TRBJ1-2	CASSPKGQGYWGYTF	TGTGCCAGCAGCCCTAAGGGACAGGGATACTGGGGCTACACCTTC
.	TRBV11-2	.	TRBJ1-2	CASSLDTPAAPYGYTF	TGTGCCAGCAGCTTAGATACTCCCGCGGCGCCCTATGGCTACACCTTC
.	TRBV10-3	TRBD2	TRBJ2-5	CAISEQVSGTETQYF	TGTGCCATCAGTGAGCAAGTTAGCGGGACAGAGACCCAGTACTTC
once	TRBV5-1	TRBD1	TRBJ2-1	CASSYRDRVFDEQFF	TGCGCCAGCAGCTATCGGGACAGGGTGTTCGATGAGCAGTTCTTC
few	TRBV5-1	.	TRBJ2-1	CASRYSVEQFF	TGCGCCAGCAGGTATAGCGTTGAGCAGTTCTTC
.	TRBV5-1	TRBD2	TRBJ2-7	CASSTATSPHEQYF	TGCGCCAGCAGCACTGCGACTAGCCCCCACGAGCAGTACTTC
.	TRBV10-3	TRBD2	TRBJ2-1	CAINREGEEQFF	TGTGCCATCAACCGGGAGGGGGAGGAGCAGTTCTTC
once	TRBV19	TRBD2	TRBJ2-7	CASSIGGLAGVSYEQYF	TGTGCCAGTAGTATAGGTGGGCTAGCGGGAGTATCCTACGAGCAGTACTTC